The T cell receptor beta chain described here comes from a study of molecular identifiers for immune sequencing clone quantification. Study-level background: With replicates, the RNA of 20,000 or 100,000 naive CD8 cells was split five ways and four were sequenced. Overall study findings and caveats: The study reportedly detected spiked Jurkat TCR RNA from one cell among one million naive cells.

Note on this clonotype: Antigen specificity is unknown.

Naive CD8 T cells were FACS-sorted by CD8+CD4-CCR7+CD45RA+ markers. The CDR3 consists of 17 residues. The V end was cut by 6 bases, the J end by 0 bases, with 17 bases between. The germline CDR1 and CDR2 sequences are MNHEY and SVGAGI. Methods described previously were used for bulk TCR libraries, and listed TCR primers were applied. TCRdb itself ran the PCR reads through MiXCR, one entry per CDR3 protein. Among over 600,000 distinct CDR3 sequences listed, roughly 21% were seen once. The TCR sequence derives from a human donor in good health. Some libraries in this study had Jurkat cell RNA spiked in. The sample was naive CD8+ T cells from blood, with Jurkat cell RNA spiked in. Subset denoted: FACS-sorted CD8+CD4-CCR7+CD45RA+ naive T cells. The chain links TRBV6-5 to TRBJ2-2; no reliable D call. In DNA, the CDR3 is TGTGCCAGCAGCTTGATAGACCCCAGATCGAACACCGGGGAGCTGTTTTTT. Residues: CASSLIDPRSNTGELFF.